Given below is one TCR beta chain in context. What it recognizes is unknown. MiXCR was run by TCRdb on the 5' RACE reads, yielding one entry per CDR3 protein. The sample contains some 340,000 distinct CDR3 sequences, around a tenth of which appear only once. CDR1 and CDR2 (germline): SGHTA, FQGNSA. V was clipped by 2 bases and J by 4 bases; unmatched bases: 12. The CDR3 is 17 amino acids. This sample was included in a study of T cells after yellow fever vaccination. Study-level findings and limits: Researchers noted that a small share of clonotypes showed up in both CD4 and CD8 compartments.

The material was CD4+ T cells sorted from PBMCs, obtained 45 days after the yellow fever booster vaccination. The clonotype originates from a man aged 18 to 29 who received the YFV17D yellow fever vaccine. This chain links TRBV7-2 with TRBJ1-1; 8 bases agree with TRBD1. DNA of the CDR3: TGTGCCAGCAGCTTACTTGGGTTTACAGGGGGAGGCACTGAAGCTTTCTTT. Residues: CASSLLGFTGGGTEAFF.